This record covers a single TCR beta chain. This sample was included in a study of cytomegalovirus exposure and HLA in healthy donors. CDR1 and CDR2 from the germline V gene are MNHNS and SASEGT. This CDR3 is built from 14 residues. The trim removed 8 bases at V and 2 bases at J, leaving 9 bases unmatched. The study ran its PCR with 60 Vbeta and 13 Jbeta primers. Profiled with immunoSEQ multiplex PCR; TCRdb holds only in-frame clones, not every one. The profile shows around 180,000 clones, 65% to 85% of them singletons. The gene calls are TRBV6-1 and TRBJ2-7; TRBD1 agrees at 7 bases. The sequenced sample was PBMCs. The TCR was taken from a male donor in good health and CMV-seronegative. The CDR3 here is CASDVSQGAYEQYF. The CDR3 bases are TGTGCCAGCGATGTGAGCCAGGGGGCCTACGAGCAGTACTTC.